Here is one T cell receptor beta chain with its context. This specimen comes from a study of blood T cell repertoires in COVID-19. Study details: PBMCs, B-cell-depleted T cells, or T cells were the source of the cDNA or gDNA that made up the material.

The authors' processing: Amplifying reference gene primers gave estimates of nucleated cell counts. Produced via immunoSEQ multiplex PCR; TCRdb's table is partial and in-frame only. For V, J and clone size, that table is used; D and trimming come from the DNA. The sample holds around 250,000 clones, approximately 80% seen once. The V gene lost 5 bases and the J gene lost 5 bases, with 6 bases spanning the gap. The CDR3 sequence is 11 residues long. The V gene is TRBV12-3 or TRBV12-4, the J gene TRBJ2-5, with D uncertain. The receptor's source is a man aged 30 to 39 who had recovered from COVID-19. Sample: peripheral blood. CDR3 loop: CASSPRETQYF. CDR3 in DNA: TGTGCCAGCAGTCCGAGGGAGACCCAGTACTTC.